The 22 T cell receptor beta chains reported below all come from one sample, sequenced in a study of relationships among human T cell subsets. TCR alpha and beta CDR3s were amplified from mRNA by semiquantitative ARM-PCR. ARM-PCR used tagged nested gene-specific primers, then communal superprimers for exponential amplification. MiXCR was run by TCRdb on the multiplex PCR reads, yielding one entry per CDR3 protein. The table records about 13,000 distinct CDR3 sequences, around two thirds of them present only once. Th1 cells were collected as flow-through following bead selections for CD25, CD56 and CD294. The sequenced material came from CD4+ Th1 cells sorted from blood. All receptors derive from a man aged 40-49 years in good health.

In its sample, this clonotype was seen a few times. The rearrangement uses TRBV5-8 and TRBJ1-5, with 7 nucleotides matching TRBD1. The CDR3 runs 13 residues. CDR1 and CDR2 (germline): SGHTS, YDEGEE. The V and J ends lost 4 bases and 5 bases, in that order; junction bases with no gene match: 3. The CDR3, as DNA: TGTGCCAGCAGCCTGACAGGGTATCAGCCCCAGCATTTT. It translates to CASSLTGYQPQHF.

This chain uses TRBV28 with TRBJ1-6; D possibly corresponds to TRBD1 (5 bases). Germline V gene data show CDR1 as MDHEN and CDR2 as SYDVKM. V was clipped by 3 bases and J by 6 bases, with 9 bases between them. CDR3 length: 14 residues. In DNA, the CDR3 is TGTGCCAGCAGTTTCACGGGGGGTAATTCACCCCTCCACTTT. Encoded protein: CASSFTGGNSPLHF.

The rearrangement joins TRBV6-6 to TRBJ2-7; 7 bases line up with TRBD1. The V segment lost 6 bases and the J segment 5 bases; nucleotides outside the gene matches: 10. CDR3 length equals 14 residues. The germline CDR1 and CDR2 sequences are MNHNY and SVGAGI (reference sequence). CDR3 sequence: CASRKRQGWDEQYF. CDR3 DNA: TGTGCCAGCAGAAAACGACAGGGATGGGACGAGCAGTACTTC.

The chain uses TRBV14 and TRBJ2-5; D unresolved. The germline V gene has CDR1 SGHDN and CDR2 FVKESK. V was pared by 1 base and J by 4 bases, with 1 base between. CDR3 size: 11 residues. The chain's CDR3 is CASSQAETQYF. DNA of the CDR3: TGTGCCAGCAGCCAAGCAGAGACCCAGTACTTC.

V gene TRBV6-2 or TRBV6-3 combines with J gene TRBJ2-5; TRBD2 might be the D (5 bases). Germline lookup yields CDR1 MNHEY and CDR2 SVGEGT. Between the trimmed V and J ends, which lost 2 bases and 5 bases, there was a span of 12 bases. The CDR3 length is 14 residues. The DNA for the CDR3 is TGTGCCAGCAGTTACCTGCGGGCCGGTGAGACCCAGTACTTC. Its translation is CASSYLRAGETQYF.

V usage is TRBV11-2 and J usage is TRBJ2-1, with TRBD2 matching over 10 bases. Looked up from germline, CDR1 is SGHAT and CDR2 is FQNNGV. This CDR3 has 18 amino acids. V trimming: 0 bases; J trimming: 3 bases; junction bases outside the gene matches: 8. CDR3 DNA: TGTGCCAGCAGCTTAGAAGTCGCTAGCGGGAGTATCTACAATGAGCAGTTCTTC. Translated, it gives CASSLEVASGSIYNEQFF.

This clonotype turned up a few times. The chain recombines TRBV28 with TRBJ1-5; 9 nucleotides align to TRBD1. The germline CDR1 and CDR2 sequences are MDHEN and SYDVKM. CDR3 length: 17 residues. The V gene end was trimmed by 6 bases and the J gene end by 0 bases; junction bases not matched to a gene: 9. CDR3 loop: CASSSGTGYNSNQPQHF. In nucleotides, the CDR3 is TGTGCCAGCAGCAGCGGGACAGGGTATAATAGCAATCAGCCCCAGCATTTT.

This chain joins TRBV6-6 and TRBJ2-3; D uncertain. Trimming left V 2 bases short and J 0 bases short, with 9 bases between. Germline CDR1 and CDR2: MNHNY and SVGAGI (reference sequence). This CDR3 spans 15 amino acids. The CDR3 sequence is CASSYLTSSTDTQYF. The CDR3 nucleotides read TGTGCCAGCAGTTACCTGACCTCTAGCACAGATACGCAGTATTTT.

This clonotype occurred a few times. V gene TRBV27 combines with J gene TRBJ2-1; unclear D gene. This CDR3 is 15 amino acids long. V shed 5 bases and J shed 0 bases, with 11 bases lying between them. Germline values: CDR1 MNHEY, CDR2 SMNVEV (reference sequence). CDR3 in amino acids: CASSKARSSYNEQFF. The CDR3 nucleotides read TGTGCCAGCAGTAAGGCGAGAAGCTCCTACAATGAGCAGTTCTTC.

The rearrangement links TRBV28 to TRBJ1-3; D ambiguous. The germline V gene has CDR1 MDHEN and CDR2 SYDVKM. V lost 7 bases and J lost 10, with 14 bases in between. The CDR3 consists of 12 residues. The CDR3 protein is CASTGALQTIYF. CDR3 DNA: TGTGCCAGCACCGGCGCCCTCCAGACCATATATTTT.

The chain combines TRBV6-5 with TRBJ1-2, with no clear D. The CDR3 covers 13 residues. Germline CDR1 is MNHEY and CDR2 is SVGAGI. Trimming cost V 6 bases and J 2 bases, with 10 bases left between them. CDR3 nucleotide sequence: TGTGCCAGCAGCTCCGGGCTCAACTATGGCTACACCTTC. Residues: CASSSGLNYGYTF.

The chain joins TRBV14 to TRBJ2-1; tentatively, D is TRBD2 (6 bases). CDR1 SGHDN and CDR2 FVKESK come from the germline V gene. CDR3 size: 16 residues. V was clipped by 4 bases and J by 3 bases, with 16 bases between them. CDR3 residues: CASSLAQGLYYNEQFF. The CDR3 DNA reads TGTGCCAGCAGCCTGGCTCAAGGACTATACTACAATGAGCAGTTCTTC.

On this clonotype: A junction end diverges from the germline sequence, so it may reflect a read error. V usage is TRBV27 and J usage is TRBJ1-6; tentative D call: TRBD1 (6 bases). Germline V gene data show CDR1 as MNHEY and CDR2 as SMNVEV (reference sequence). The CDR3 loop spans 17 amino acids. Here the CDR3 DNA reads TGTGCCGGCAGTTTATCCTCGACAGGCCGAAATAATTCACCCCTCCACTTT. Translation gives CAGSLSSTGRNNSPLHF.

This clonotype was recorded only once. The rearrangement uses TRBV12-3 or TRBV12-4 and TRBJ2-6, with unresolved D. The CDR3 consists of 13 residues. V lost 8 bases, J lost 0 bases, and 5 bases lay in between. The CDR3 reads CASRTSGANVLTF. The CDR3 nucleotides read TGTGCCAGCCGAACCTCTGGGGCCAACGTCCTGACTTTC.

This clonotype was counted a single time. The J gene is TRBJ2-1, the V gene TRBV27; 12 bases are shared with TRBD2. CDR1 is MNHEY and CDR2 is SMNVEV in the germline V gene (reference sequence). The length of the CDR3 is 15 residues. J was trimmed by 8 bases and V by 5 bases; bases with no gene match: 7. The CDR3 region is CASSHRTSGVYEQFF. CDR3 sequence (DNA): TGTGCCAGCAGTCACAGGACTAGCGGGGTTTATGAGCAGTTCTTC.

The chain combines TRBV19 with TRBJ1-5; no definite D call. The germline V gene encodes CDR1 LNHDA and CDR2 SQIVND (reference sequence). The CDR3 extends over 14 amino acids. Trimming left V 1 base short and J 4 bases short, with 8 bases between. For the CDR3, the DNA is TGTGCCAGTAGTATAGGGGTCTATAATCAGCCCCAGCATTTT. Protein: CASSIGVYNQPQHF.

This chain connects TRBV14 to TRBJ2-2, with unresolved D. V was pared by 3 bases and J by 2 bases, with 7 bases between. CDR1 and CDR2 (germline): SGHDN, FVKESK. The CDR3 is 14 residues long. The CDR3 nucleotides are TGTGCCAGCAGCCAGAACATAAACACCGGGGAGCTGTTTTTT. Protein: CASSQNINTGELFF.

V gene TRBV12-3 or TRBV12-4 combines with J gene TRBJ2-1, with 8 bases fitting TRBD1. The CDR3 covers 14 residues. The V and J ends lost 5 bases and 7 bases, in that order; junction bases with no gene match: 7. The CDR3 DNA reads as TGTGCCAGCAGTGGACAGGGTGCAGTGAATGAGCAGTTCTTC. Amino acid sequence: CASSGQGAVNEQFF.

This clonotype was found a few times. CDR3 in DNA: TGCGCCAGCAGCTTGACTAGCGGCCAAGAGACCCAGTACTTC. Its protein is CASSLTSGQETQYF. The gene calls are TRBV5-1 and TRBJ2-5; TRBD2 matches 8 bases. This CDR3 is built from 14 residues. V trimming: 1 base; J trimming: 1 base; junction bases outside the gene matches: 0. Germline CDR1 reads SGHRS; CDR2 reads YFSETQ.

Within the sample, this clonotype is medium-sized (0.01 to 0.1%). The chain uses TRBV2 and TRBJ2-3, with no clear D. The CDR3 length is 13 residues. Per germline, CDR1 SNHLY and CDR2 FYNNEI. The germline V and J ends were trimmed by 3 bases and 1 base, with 5 bases remaining between them. The CDR3 sequence: CASSDVGTDTQYF. CDR3 coding DNA: TGTGCCAGCAGTGATGTGGGCACAGATACGCAGTATTTT.

The chain has TRBV5-1 and TRBJ2-1; 9 bases fit TRBD1. CDR1 and CDR2 (germline): SGHRS, YFSETQ. This CDR3 spans 15 amino acids. After removal of 3 bases from V and 4 bases from J, the junction contained 5 bases not matched to a gene. The DNA for the CDR3 is TGCGCCAGCAGCTCCACAGGACAGGGGTACAATGAGCAGTTCTTC. Protein sequence: CASSSTGQGYNEQFF.

The V gene is TRBV11-2, the J gene TRBJ1-1; D is possibly TRBD1 (5 bases). Germline lookup yields CDR1 SGHAT and CDR2 FQNNGV. CDR3 size: 11 residues. The V and J ends lost 5 bases and 11 bases respectively, with 12 bases between them. CDR3 protein: CASSPGGEAFF. CDR3 DNA sequence: TGTGCCAGCAGCCCCGGGGGTGAGGCTTTCTTT.